This TCR beta chain was identified during a study of T cells in localized non-small cell lung cancer. Trimming removed 4 bases from V and 0 bases from J, with 11 bases in between. Germline CDR1 is SGHRS and CDR2 is YFSETQ. The CDR3 sequence is 15 residues long. TCRdb's copy holds only in-frame clones and misses some; the assay was immunoSEQ multiplex PCR. The table records fewer than 25,000 clones, around 93% of them present only once. The V gene is TRBV5-1, the J gene TRBJ1-5, with D possibly TRBD1 on 5 matching bases. The clonotype originates from a woman between 40 and 69 years old with stage I lung adenocarcinoma. The sample in question was peripheral blood, obtained before any cancer treatment. For the CDR3, the DNA is TGCGCCAGCAGCGTAGACGGGGCTAGCAATCAGCCCCAGCATTTT. It translates to CASSVDGASNQPQHF.